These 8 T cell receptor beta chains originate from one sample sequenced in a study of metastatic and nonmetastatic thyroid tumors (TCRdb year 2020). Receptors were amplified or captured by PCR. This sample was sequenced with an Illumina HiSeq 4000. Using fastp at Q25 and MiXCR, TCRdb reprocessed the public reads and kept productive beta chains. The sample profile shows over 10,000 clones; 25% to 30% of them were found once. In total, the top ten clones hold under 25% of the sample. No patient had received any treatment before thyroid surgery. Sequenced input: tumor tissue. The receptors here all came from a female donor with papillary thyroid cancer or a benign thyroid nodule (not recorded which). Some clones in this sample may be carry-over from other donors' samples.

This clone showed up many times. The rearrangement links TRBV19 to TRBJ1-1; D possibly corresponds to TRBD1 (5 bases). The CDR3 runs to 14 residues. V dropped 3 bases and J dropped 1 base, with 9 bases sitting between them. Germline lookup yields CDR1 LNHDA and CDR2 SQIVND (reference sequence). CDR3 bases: TGTGCCAGTAGTATTCGGACACCGAACACTGAAGCTTTCTTT. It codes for CASSIRTPNTEAFF.

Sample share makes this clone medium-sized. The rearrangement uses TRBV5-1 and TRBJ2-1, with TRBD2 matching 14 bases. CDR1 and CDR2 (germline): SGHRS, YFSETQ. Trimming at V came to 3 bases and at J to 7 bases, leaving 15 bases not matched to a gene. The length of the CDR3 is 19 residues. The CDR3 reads CASSSPGGLAGAGGNEQFF. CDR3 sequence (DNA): TGCGCCAGCAGCTCACCAGGGGGACTAGCGGGAGCCGGGGGGAATGAGCAGTTCTTC.

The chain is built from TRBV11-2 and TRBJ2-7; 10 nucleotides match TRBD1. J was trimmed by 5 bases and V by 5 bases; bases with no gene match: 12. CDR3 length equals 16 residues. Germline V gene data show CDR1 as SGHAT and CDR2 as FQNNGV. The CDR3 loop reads CASSPGAGQGNHEQYF. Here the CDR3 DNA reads TGTGCCAGCAGCCCCGGGGCGGGACAGGGGAACCACGAGCAGTACTTC.

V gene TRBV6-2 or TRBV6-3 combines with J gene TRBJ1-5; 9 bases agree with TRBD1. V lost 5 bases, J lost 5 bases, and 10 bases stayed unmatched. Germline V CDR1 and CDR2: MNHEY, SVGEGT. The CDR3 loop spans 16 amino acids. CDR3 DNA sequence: TGTGCCAGCAGTCCCTGGGGGGACAGGGTCTATCAGCCCCAGCATTTT. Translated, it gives CASSPWGDRVYQPQHF.

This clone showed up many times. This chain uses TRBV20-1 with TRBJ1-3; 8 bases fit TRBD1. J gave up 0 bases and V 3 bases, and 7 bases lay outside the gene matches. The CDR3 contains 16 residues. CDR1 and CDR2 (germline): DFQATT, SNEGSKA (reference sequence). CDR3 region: CSARATGTGSGNTIYF. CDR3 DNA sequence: TGCAGTGCTAGGGCAACCGGGACAGGCTCTGGAAACACCATATATTTT.

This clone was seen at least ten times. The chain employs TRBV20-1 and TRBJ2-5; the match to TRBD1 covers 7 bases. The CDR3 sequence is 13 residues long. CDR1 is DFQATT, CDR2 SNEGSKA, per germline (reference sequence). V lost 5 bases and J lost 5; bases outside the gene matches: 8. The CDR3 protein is CSASRQGEETQYF. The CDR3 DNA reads TGCAGTGCTTCCAGACAGGGTGAGGAGACCCAGTACTTC.

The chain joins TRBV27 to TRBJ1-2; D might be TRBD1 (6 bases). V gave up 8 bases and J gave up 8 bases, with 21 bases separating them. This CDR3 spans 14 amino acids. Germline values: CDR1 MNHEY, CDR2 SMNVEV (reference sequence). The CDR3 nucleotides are TGTGCCAGCGCCTCAGGGACAACCTTTCGGGGCTACACCTTC. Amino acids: CASASGTTFRGYTF.

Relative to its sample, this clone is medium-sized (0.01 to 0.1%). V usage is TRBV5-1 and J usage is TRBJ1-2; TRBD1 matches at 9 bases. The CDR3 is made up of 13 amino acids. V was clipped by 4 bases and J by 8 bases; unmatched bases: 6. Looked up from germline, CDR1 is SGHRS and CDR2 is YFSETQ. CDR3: CASSGQGLEGYTF. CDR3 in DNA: TGCGCCAGCAGCGGACAGGGGTTGGAGGGCTACACCTTC. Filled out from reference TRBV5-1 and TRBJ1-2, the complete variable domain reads KAGVTQTPRYLIKTRGQQVTLSCSPISGHRSVSWYQQTPGQGLQFLFEYFSETQRNKGNFPGRFSGRQFSNSRSEMNVSTLELGDSALYLCASSGQGLEGYTFGSGTRLTVV.